This T cell receptor beta chain came from a study of shared clonotypes between healthy human individuals. Study conclusions and caveats: Sampling covered nothing but blood. Tissue TCR repertoires likely differ from those found in blood.

TCRdb keeps only in-frame clones here, not all; method: immunoSEQ multiplex PCR. The sample carries over a million clones, roughly 74% recorded once. This CDR3 has 13 residues. Germline V gives CDR1 KGHSH, CDR2 LQKENI. This clone was detected only a few times. What it binds is unknown. Germline is not matched at one junction end, which may reflect a read error. The receptor's source is a man between 18 and 29 years old in good health. Some clones in this sample may be carry-over from other donors' samples. This chain links TRBV18 with TRBJ1-1; 9 bases agree with TRBD1. The sample comprised memory CD4+ T cells from PBMCs. This sample's subset: CD45RA-negative fraction. Written as DNA, the CDR3 is TGTGCCAGCACCCGGACAGGGGCCGAGGCGGGTGACTTT. The encoded protein is CASTRTGAEAGDF.